The 20 T cell receptor beta chains presented below share a single source sample, sequenced in a study of identical twins. MiXCR was run by TCRdb on the 5' RACE reads, yielding one entry per CDR3 protein. Among nearly 650,000 distinct CDR3 sequences listed, around 7.4% were seen once. The same sample was also studied in work on yellow fever vaccine responses in identical twins.

Sequenced material: PBMCs. The receptors come from a woman under 30 in good health.

This clonotype has only a few counts. At one end the junction does not follow the germline gene, possibly because of a read error. Here the CDR3 reads CSVEPTGINERVF. CDR3 nucleotide sequence: TGCAGCGTTGAACCCACAGGGATTAATGAGCGGGTCTTC. J is TRBJ2-1 and V is TRBV29-1; D possibly matches TRBD1 or TRBD2 (6 bases each). The CDR3 loop spans 13 amino acids. Germline V gene data show CDR1 as SQVTM and CDR2 as ANQGSEA.

This clonotype was seen more than once but under ten times. The rearrangement uses TRBV5-1 and TRBJ2-5; no reliable D call. Germline loops: CDR1 SGHRS, CDR2 YFSETQ. The CDR3 has 14 amino acids. Between the trimmed V and J ends, which lost 0 bases and 3 bases, there was a span of 9 bases. Written as DNA, the CDR3 is TGCGCCAGCAGCTTGGCGCTAGTAAAAGAGACCCAGTACTTC. This gives the protein CASSLALVKETQYF.

This clonotype was counted between two and nine times. The chain is built from TRBV7-8 and TRBJ2-3; D may be TRBD2 (6 bases). In germline, CDR1 is SGHVS, CDR2 FQNEAQ. The V end lost 5 bases, the J end lost 4 bases, and 19 bases lay between the germline ends. The CDR3 is made up of 16 amino acids. This CDR3 reads CASSLGVARRADTQYF. The CDR3, as DNA: TGTGCCAGCAGCCTCGGAGTAGCCAGGAGGGCAGATACGCAGTATTTT.

This clonotype occurred a few times. The chain uses TRBV10-3 and TRBJ2-7, with D possibly TRBD2 on 6 matching bases. Germline lookup yields CDR1 ENHRY and CDR2 SYGVKD. V lost 0 bases, J lost 1 base, and 7 bases lay in between. This CDR3 has 14 residues. This chain's CDR3 is CAISESSGSYEQYF. CDR3 bases: TGTGCCATCAGTGAGTCAAGCGGGTCCTACGAGCAGTACTTC.

This clonotype was detected only a few times. The chain has TRBV28 and TRBJ2-1; the match to TRBD2 covers 12 bases. CDR1 and CDR2 from the germline V gene are MDHEN and SYDVKM. J gave up 1 base and V 6 bases, and 7 bases lay outside the gene matches. This CDR3 has 17 residues. For the CDR3, the DNA is TGTGCCAGCAGCTCACCTAGCGGGAGGGCTTCCTACAATGAGCAGTTCTTC. It translates to CASSSPSGRASYNEQFF.

This clonotype was seen ten or more times. The chain combines TRBV12-3 or TRBV12-4 with TRBJ2-3; D remains unclear. The CDR3 is 15 residues long. Trimming left V 3 bases short and J 2 bases short, with 12 bases between. The CDR3 protein is CASSFQVSFTDTQYF. Written as DNA, the CDR3 is TGTGCCAGCAGTTTTCAGGTTAGCTTCACAGATACGCAGTATTTT.

In this sample, this clonotype turned up a few times. This sequence joins TRBV24-1 and TRBJ1-5; weak D call: TRBD1 (6 bases). This CDR3 is 13 amino acids long. V was shortened by 3 bases and J by 9 bases, with 11 bases between the two germline ends. The germline V gene encodes CDR1 KGHDR and CDR2 SFDVKD. CDR3 residues: CATSDRTASPQHF. Here the CDR3 DNA reads TGTGCCACCAGTGATCGGACAGCGTCGCCCCAGCATTTT.

In this sample, this clonotype turned up a few times. The chain employs TRBV20-1 and TRBJ2-1; D uncertain. The V and J ends lost 3 bases and 0 bases respectively, with 12 bases between them. The germline V gene has CDR1 DFQATT and CDR2 SNEGSKA (reference sequence). There are 15 residues in the CDR3. CDR3 amino acids: CSARGSEASYNEQFF. CDR3 in DNA: TGCAGTGCTAGGGGTTCAGAGGCCTCCTACAATGAGCAGTTCTTC.

The J gene is TRBJ2-7, the V gene TRBV5-1; 12 positions agree with TRBD2. The CDR3 runs to 16 residues. Germline V lookup: CDR1 SGHRS, CDR2 YFSETQ. The V segment lost 4 bases and the J segment 2 bases; nucleotides outside the gene matches: 7. The CDR3 region has the DNA TGCGCCAGCAGCGCAAAGACTAGCGGGAGCCCCTACGAGCAGTACTTC. It specifies CASSAKTSGSPYEQYF.

The gene calls are TRBV7-7 and TRBJ2-2, with D maybe TRBD1 (7 bases). The CDR3 runs 16 residues. The germline V gene has CDR1 SSHAT and CDR2 FNYEAQ (reference sequence). V dropped 5 bases and J dropped 3 bases, with 16 bases sitting between them. CDR3 in amino acids: CASSPGGTLYTGELFF. Written as DNA, the CDR3 is TGTGCCAGCAGCCCAGGGGGGACACTTTACACCGGGGAGCTGTTTTTT.

This clonotype was detected only a few times. This chain connects TRBV5-1 to TRBJ2-3; D is unresolved. V was clipped by 3 bases and J by 5 bases, with 16 bases between them. CDR1 and CDR2 from the germline V gene are SGHRS and YFSETQ. CDR3 size: 15 residues. This chain's CDR3 is CASSSGGWSEDTQYF. The CDR3 DNA follows: TGCGCCAGCAGCTCAGGTGGTTGGTCAGAAGATACGCAGTATTTT. The full variable domain, with the rest looked up from reference TRBV5-1 and TRBJ2-3, is KAGVTQTPRYLIKTRGQQVTLSCSPISGHRSVSWYQQTPGQGLQFLFEYFSETQRNKGNFPGRFSGRQFSNSRSEMNVSTLELGDSALYLCASSSGGWSEDTQYFGPGTRLTVL.

The chain uses TRBV7-3 and TRBJ2-7, with D tentatively TRBD2 (5 bases). Germline V CDR1 and CDR2: SGHTA, FQGTGA. This CDR3 region has 14 residues. V lost 4 bases and J lost 6, with 16 bases in between. The CDR3 region has the DNA TGTGCCAGCAGCTCACCTATAGAGGGCCCCGAGCAGTACTTC. This translates into CASSSPIEGPEQYF. The complete variable domain, with remaining parts taken from reference TRBV7-3 and TRBJ2-7, reads GAGVSQTPSNKVTEKGKYVELRCDPISGHTALYWYRQSLGQGPEFLIYFQGTGAADDSGLPNDRFFAVRPEGSVSTLKIQRTERGDSAVYLCASSSPIEGPEQYFGPGTRLTVT.

The V call is TRBV15, the J call TRBJ2-1; D is undetermined. The CDR3 totals 13 residues. CDR1 is LNHNV, CDR2 YYDKDF, per germline (reference sequence). The V gene lost 1 base and the J gene lost 9 bases, with 10 bases spanning the gap. CDR3 amino acids: CATSRVSWGEQFF. The CDR3 nucleotides are TGTGCCACCAGCAGAGTAAGCTGGGGTGAGCAGTTCTTC.

This chain connects TRBV20-1 to TRBJ1-4; D gene unclear. Germline CDR1 and CDR2: DFQATT and SNEGSKA (reference sequence). The CDR3 has 13 amino acids. V shed 3 bases and J shed 4 bases, with 9 bases lying between them. The chain's CDR3 is CSASPGRNEKLFF. CDR3 sequence (DNA): TGCAGTGCTAGCCCCGGACGTAATGAAAAACTGTTTTTT.

With respect to this clonotype: At one boundary the junction diverges from the germline segment, which might be a read error. This chain links TRBV6-1 with TRBJ2-1, with TRBD2 matching 7 bases. CDR1 and CDR2 from the germline V gene are MNHNS and SASEGT. This CDR3 has 14 residues. CDR3 amino acids: CASSKAGSFDEQFF. In DNA form, the CDR3 reads TGTGCCAGCAGTAAAGCGGGGTCATTCGATGAGCAGTTCTTC.

This clonotype was counted at least ten times. V and J are TRBV29-1 and TRBJ2-5; D is unclear. Germline assignment: CDR1 SQVTM and CDR2 ANQGSEA. Trimming stripped 7 bases from V and 0 bases from J, with 9 bases between. This CDR3 contains 12 residues. The CDR3 protein is CSGRLNQETQYF. The CDR3 DNA sequence: TGCAGCGGTCGGCTTAACCAAGAGACCCAGTACTTC.

The J gene is TRBJ1-2, the V gene TRBV12-3 or TRBV12-4; D is unclear. CDR3 size: 17 residues. Trimming took 3 bases from V and 2 from J, leaving 19 bases between them. The CDR3 DNA reads as TGTGCCAGCAGTTTGTATGTTGGTTCAGCCCGAAACTATGGCTACACCTTC. Protein sequence: CASSLYVGSARNYGYTF.

This clonotype showed up just once. The V call is TRBV27, the J call TRBJ2-5; 11 bases match TRBD2. The germline V gene has CDR1 MNHEY and CDR2 SMNVEV (reference sequence). This CDR3 is built from 17 residues. J was trimmed by 3 bases and V by 2 bases; bases with no gene match: 8. The DNA of the CDR3 is TGTGCCAGCAGTTTAGTGGGAGGACTAGCGGGTAAAGAGACCCAGTACTTC. Its protein product is CASSLVGGLAGKETQYF.

This clonotype was seen only a few times. This chain links TRBV7-8 with TRBJ2-5; 7 nucleotides agree with TRBD1. The trim removed 4 bases at V and 4 bases at J, leaving 9 bases unmatched. This CDR3 is built from 15 residues. Germline V gene data show CDR1 as SGHVS and CDR2 as FQNEAQ. CDR3 coding DNA: TGTGCCAGCAGCTCCAATACAGGGGCGGGAGAGACCCAGTACTTC. Translated, it gives CASSSNTGAGETQYF.

This clonotype was seen at least ten times. V usage is TRBV24-1 and J usage is TRBJ2-1; TRBD1 agrees at 7 bases. With V trimmed by 2 bases and J by 8 bases, 5 bases remained unmatched. In germline, CDR1 is KGHDR, CDR2 SFDVKD. The CDR3 is 14 amino acids. The chain's CDR3 is CATSDSGTVHEQFF. The CDR3 DNA follows: TGTGCCACCAGTGATTCCGGGACAGTGCATGAGCAGTTCTTC.